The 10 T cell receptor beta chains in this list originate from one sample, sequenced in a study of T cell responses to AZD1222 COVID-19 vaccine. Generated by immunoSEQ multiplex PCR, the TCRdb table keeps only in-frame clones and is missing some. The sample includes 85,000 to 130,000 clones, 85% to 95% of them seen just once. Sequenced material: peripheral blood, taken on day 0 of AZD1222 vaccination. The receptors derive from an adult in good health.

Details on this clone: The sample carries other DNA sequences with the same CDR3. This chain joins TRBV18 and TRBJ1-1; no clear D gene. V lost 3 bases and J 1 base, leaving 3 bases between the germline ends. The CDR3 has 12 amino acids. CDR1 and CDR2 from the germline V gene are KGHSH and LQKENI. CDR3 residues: CASSPGNTEAFF. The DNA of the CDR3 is TGTGCCAGCTCACCGGGGAACACTGAAGCTTTCTTT.

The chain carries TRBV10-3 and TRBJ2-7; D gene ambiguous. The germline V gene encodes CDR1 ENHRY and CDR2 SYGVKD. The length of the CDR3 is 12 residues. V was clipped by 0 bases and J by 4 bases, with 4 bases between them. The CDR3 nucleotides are TGTGCCATCAGTGAGTCAATGTACGAGCAGTACTTC. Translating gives CAISESMYEQYF.

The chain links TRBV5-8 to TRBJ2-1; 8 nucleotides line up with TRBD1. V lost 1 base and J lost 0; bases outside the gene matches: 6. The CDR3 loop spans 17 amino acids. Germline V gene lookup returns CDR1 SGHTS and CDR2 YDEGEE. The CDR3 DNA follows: TGTGCCAGCAGCTTGCTTTCCGGGACAGGCTCCTACAATGAGCAGTTCTTC. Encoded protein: CASSLLSGTGSYNEQFF.

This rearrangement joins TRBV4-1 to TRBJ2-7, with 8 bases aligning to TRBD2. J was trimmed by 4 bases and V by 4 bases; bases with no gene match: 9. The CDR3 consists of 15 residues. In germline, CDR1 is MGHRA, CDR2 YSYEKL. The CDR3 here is CASSLRRGGAYEQYF. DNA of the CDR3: TGCGCCAGCAGCCTCCGTCGGGGGGGGGCGTACGAGCAGTACTTC.

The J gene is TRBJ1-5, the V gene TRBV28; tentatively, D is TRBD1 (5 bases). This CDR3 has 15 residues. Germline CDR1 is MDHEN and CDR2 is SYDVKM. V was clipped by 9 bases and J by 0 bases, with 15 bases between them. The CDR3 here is CASLTGGTSNQPQHF. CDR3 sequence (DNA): TGTGCCAGTCTCACCGGTGGGACTAGCAATCAGCCCCAGCATTTT. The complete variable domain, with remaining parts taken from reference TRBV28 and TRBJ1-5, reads DVKVTQSSRYLVKRTGEKVFLECVQDMDHENMFWYRQDPGLGLRLIYFSYDVKMKEKGDIPEGYSVSREKKERFSLILESASTNQTSMYLCASLTGGTSNQPQHFGDGTRLSIL.

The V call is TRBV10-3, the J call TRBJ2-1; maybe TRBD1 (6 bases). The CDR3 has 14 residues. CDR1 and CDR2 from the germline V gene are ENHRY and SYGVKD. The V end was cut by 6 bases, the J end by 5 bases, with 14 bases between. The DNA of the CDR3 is TGTGCCATCAGGGGACATGGGGATCACAATGAGCAGTTCTTC. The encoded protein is CAIRGHGDHNEQFF.

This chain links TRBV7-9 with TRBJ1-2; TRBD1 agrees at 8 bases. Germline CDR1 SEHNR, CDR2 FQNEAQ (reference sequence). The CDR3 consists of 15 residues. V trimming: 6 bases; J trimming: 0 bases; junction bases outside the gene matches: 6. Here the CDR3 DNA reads TGTGCCAGCAGATCACCGGGACAGGCTAACTATGGCTACACCTTC. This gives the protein CASRSPGQANYGYTF.

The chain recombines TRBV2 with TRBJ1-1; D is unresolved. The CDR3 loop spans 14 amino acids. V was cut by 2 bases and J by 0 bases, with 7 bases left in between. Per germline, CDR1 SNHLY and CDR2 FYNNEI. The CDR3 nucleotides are TGTGCCAGCAGTGAAAGGGAAGTGAACACTGAAGCTTTCTTT. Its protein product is CASSEREVNTEAFF. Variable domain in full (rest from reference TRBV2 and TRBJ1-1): EPEVTQTPSHQVTQMGQEVILRCVPISNHLYFYWYRQILGQKVEFLVSFYNNEISEKSEIFDDQFSVERPDGSNFTLKIRSTKLEDSAMYFCASSEREVNTEAFFGQGTRLTVV.

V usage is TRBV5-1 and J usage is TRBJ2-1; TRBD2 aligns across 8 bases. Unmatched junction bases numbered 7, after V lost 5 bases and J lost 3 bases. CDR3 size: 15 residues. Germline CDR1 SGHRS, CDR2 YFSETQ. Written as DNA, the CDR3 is TGCGCCAGCAGTTTCAGGACTAGCCACTACAATGAGCAGTTCTTC. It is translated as CASSFRTSHYNEQFF.

CDR3 residues: CASSKDRTSGSRQETQYF. Here the CDR3 DNA reads TGTGCCAGCAGCAAAGATCGGACTAGCGGGAGCAGGCAAGAGACCCAGTACTTC. This chain joins TRBV21-1 and TRBJ2-5; TRBD2, the table's D call, was not compared with the DNA. TRBV21-1 is a pseudogene. The CDR3 runs 18 residues.